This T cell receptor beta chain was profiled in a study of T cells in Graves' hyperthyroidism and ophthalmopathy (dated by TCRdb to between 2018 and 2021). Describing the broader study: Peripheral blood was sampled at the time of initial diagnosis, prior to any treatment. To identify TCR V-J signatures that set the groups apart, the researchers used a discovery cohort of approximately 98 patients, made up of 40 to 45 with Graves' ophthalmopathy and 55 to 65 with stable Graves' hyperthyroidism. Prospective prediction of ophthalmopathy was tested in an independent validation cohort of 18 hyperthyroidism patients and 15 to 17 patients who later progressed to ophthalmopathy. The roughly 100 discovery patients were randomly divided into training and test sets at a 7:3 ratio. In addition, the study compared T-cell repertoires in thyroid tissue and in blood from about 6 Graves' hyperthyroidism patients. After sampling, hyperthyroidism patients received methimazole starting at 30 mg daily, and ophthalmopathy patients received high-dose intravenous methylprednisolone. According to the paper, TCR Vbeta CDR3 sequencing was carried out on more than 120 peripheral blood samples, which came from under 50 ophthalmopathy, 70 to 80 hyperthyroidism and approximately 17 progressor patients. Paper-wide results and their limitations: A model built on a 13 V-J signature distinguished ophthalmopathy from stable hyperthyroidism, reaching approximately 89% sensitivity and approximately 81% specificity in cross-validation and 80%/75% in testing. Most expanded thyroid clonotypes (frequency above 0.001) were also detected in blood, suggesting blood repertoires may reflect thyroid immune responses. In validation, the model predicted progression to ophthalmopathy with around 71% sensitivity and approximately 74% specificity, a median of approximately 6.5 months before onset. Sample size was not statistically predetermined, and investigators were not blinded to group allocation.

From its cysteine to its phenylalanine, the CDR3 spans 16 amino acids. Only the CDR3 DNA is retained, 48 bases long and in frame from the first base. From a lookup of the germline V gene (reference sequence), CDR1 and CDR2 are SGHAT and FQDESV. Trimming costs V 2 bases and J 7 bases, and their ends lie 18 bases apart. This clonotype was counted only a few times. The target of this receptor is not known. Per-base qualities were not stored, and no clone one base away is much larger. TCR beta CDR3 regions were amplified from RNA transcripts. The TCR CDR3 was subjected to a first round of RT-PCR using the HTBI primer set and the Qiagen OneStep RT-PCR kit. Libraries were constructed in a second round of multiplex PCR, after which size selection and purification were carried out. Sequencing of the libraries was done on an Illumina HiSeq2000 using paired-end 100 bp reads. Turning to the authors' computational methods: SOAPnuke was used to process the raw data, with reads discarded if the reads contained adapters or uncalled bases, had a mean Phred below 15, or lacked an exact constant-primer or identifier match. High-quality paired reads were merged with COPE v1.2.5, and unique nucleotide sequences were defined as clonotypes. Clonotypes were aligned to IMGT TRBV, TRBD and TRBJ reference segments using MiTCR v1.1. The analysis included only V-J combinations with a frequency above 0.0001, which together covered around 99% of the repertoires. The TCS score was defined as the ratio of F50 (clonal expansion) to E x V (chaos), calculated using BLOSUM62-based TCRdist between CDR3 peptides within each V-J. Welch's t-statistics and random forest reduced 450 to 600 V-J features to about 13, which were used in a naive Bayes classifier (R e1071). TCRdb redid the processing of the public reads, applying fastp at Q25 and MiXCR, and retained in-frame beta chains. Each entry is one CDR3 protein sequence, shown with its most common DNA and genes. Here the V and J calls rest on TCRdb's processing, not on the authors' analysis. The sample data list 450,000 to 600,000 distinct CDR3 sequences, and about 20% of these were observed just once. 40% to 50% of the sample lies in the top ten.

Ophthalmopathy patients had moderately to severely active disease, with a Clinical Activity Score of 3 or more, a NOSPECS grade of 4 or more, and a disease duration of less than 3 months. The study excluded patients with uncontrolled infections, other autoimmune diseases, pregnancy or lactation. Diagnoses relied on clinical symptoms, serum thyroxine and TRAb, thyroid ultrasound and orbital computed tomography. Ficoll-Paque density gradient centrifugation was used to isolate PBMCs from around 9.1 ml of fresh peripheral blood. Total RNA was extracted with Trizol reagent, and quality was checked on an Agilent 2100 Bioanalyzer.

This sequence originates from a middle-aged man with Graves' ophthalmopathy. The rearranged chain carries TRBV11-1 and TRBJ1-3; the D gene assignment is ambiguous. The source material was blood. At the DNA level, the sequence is TGTGCCAGCAGCTTAATCACCGGCTTGAGCGGGAACACCATATATTTT. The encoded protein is CASSLITGLSGNTIYF.